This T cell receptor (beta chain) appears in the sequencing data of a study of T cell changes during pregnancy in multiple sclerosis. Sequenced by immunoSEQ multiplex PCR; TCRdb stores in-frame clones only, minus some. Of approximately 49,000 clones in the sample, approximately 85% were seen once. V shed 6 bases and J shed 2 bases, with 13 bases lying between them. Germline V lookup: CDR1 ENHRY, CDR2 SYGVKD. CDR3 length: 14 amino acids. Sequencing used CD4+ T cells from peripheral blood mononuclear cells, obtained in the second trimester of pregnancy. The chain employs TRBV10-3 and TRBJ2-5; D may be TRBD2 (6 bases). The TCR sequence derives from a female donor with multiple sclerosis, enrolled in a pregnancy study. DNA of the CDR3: TGTGCCATCAGCTCCCGGGACTCTCAAGAGACCCAGTACTTC. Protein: CAISSRDSQETQYF.